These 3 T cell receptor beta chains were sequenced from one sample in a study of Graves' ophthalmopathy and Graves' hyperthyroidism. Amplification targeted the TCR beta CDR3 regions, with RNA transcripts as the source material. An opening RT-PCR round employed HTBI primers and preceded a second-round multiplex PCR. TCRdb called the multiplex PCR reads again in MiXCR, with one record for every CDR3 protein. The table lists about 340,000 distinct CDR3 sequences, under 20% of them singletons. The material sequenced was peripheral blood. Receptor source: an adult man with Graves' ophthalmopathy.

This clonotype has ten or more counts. The chain's CDR3 is CSANSGLGEQYF. CDR3 nucleotides: TGCAGCGCCAACAGTGGGCTCGGCGAGCAGTACTTC. The V and J genes are TRBV29-1 and TRBJ2-7; D remains unclear. Germline V gives CDR1 SQVTM, CDR2 ANQGSEA. This CDR3 is 12 amino acids long. The germline V and J ends were trimmed by 7 bases and 6 bases, with 16 bases remaining between them.

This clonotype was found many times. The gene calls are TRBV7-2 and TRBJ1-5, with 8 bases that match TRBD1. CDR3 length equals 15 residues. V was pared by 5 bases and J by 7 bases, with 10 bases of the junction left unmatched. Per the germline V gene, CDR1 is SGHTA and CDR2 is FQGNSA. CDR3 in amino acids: CASSLGTGMGQPQHF. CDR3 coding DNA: TGTGCCAGCAGCCTAGGGACAGGTATGGGCCAGCCCCAGCATTTT.

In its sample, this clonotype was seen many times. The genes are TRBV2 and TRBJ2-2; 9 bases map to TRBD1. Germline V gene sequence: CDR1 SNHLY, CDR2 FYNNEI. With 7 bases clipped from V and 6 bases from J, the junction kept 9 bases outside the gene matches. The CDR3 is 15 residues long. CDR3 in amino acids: CASNLGGQGSGELFF. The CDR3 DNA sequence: TGTGCCAGCAACCTTGGAGGACAGGGGTCCGGGGAGCTGTTTTTT.